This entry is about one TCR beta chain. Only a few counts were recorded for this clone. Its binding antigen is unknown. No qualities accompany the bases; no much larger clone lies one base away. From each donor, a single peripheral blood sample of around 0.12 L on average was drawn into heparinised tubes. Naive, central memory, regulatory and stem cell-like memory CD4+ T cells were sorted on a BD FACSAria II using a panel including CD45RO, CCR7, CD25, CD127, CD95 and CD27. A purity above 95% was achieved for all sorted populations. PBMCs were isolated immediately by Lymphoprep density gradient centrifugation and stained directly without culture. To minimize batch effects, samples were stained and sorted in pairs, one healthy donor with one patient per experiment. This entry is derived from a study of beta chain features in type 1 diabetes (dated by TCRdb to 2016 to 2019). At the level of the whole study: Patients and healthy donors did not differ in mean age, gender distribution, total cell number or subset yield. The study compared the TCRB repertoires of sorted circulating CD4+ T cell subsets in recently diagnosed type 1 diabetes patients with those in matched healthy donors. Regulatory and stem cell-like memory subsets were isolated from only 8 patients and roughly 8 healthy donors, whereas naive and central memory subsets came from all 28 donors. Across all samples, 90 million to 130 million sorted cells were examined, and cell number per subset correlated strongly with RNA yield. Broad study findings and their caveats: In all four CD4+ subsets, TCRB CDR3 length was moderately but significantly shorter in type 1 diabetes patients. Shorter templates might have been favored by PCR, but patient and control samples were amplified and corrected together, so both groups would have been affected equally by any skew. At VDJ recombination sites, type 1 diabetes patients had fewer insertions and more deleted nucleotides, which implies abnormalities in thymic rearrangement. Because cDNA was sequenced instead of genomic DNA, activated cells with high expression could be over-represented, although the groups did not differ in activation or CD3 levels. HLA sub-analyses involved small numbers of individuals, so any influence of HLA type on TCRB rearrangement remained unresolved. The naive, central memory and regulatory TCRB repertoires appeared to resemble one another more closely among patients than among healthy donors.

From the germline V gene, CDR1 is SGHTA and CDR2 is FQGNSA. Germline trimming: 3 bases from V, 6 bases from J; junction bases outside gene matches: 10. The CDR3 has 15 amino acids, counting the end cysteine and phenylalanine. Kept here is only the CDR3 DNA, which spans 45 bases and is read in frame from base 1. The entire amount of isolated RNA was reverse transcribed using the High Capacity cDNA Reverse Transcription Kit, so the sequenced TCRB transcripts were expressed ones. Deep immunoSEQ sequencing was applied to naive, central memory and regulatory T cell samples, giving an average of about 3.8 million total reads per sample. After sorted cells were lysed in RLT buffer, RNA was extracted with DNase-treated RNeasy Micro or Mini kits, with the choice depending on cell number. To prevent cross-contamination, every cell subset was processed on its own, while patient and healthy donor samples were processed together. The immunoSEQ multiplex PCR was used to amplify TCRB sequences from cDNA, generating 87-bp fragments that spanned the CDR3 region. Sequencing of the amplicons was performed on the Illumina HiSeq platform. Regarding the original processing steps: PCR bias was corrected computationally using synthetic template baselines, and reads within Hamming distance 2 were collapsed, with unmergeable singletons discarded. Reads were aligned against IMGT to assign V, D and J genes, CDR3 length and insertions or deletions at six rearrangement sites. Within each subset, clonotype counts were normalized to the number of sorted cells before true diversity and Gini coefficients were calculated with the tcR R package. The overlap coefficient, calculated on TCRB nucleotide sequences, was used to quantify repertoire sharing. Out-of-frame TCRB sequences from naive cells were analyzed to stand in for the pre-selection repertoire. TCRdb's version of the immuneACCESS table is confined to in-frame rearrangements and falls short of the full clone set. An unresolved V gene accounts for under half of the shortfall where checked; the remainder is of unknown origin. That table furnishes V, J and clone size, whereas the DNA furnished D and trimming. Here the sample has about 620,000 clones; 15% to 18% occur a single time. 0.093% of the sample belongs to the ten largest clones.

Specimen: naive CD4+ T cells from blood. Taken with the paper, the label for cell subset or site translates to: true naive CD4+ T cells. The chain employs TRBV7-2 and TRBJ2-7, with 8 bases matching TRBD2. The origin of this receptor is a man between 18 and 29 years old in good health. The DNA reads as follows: TGTGCCAGCAGCTTCCGTAACGGGAGGGCCGGCGAGCAGTACTTC. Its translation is CASSFRNGRAGEQYF.